Listed here are 5 T cell receptor beta chains from one sample, sequenced in a study of neurological immune-mediated disorders. Each CDR3 protein gets one entry after TCRdb re-called the 5' RACE reads with MiXCR. The data hold around 46,000 distinct CDR3 sequences, with roughly 4.1% observed a single time. Specimen: PBMCs. The receptors originated from a woman in her sixties with multiple sclerosis.

This clonotype was picked up many times. The chain recombines TRBV10-3 with TRBJ1-2, with 10 bases that match TRBD1. Losses at the gene ends were 4 bases for V and 11 bases for J; bases not matched to a gene: 7. CDR3 size: 13 residues. The germline V gene encodes CDR1 ENHRY and CDR2 SYGVKD. In DNA, the CDR3 is TGTGCCATCAGTGGGACAGGGGGTACCGGTTACACCTTC. Amino acid sequence: CAISGTGGTGYTF.

This clonotype was seen many times. The chain carries TRBV20-1 and TRBJ1-1; perhaps TRBD1 as D (5 bases). Deletions cut 6 bases from V and 0 bases from J, with 11 bases between. Germline V gives CDR1 DFQATT, CDR2 SNEGSKA (reference sequence). The CDR3 totals 13 residues. The CDR3 nucleotides read TGCAGTGCCCCTGACAGTATGAACACTGAAGCTTTCTTT. Encoded protein: CSAPDSMNTEAFF.

This clonotype was recorded many times. The chain joins TRBV5-1 to TRBJ1-2; 12 bases line up with TRBD1. CDR1 SGHRS and CDR2 YFSETQ come from the germline V gene. CDR3 length: 15 residues. The junction had 6 bases not matched to a gene; V was cut back by 3 bases and J by 6 bases. The CDR3 loop is CASSSGTGGADGYTF. CDR3 DNA: TGCGCCAGCAGCTCCGGGACAGGGGGCGCGGATGGCTACACCTTC.

This clonotype was found many times. The chain carries TRBV4-3 and TRBJ1-2; D call uncertain. Trimming shortened V by 3 bases and J by 2 bases, and 4 bases separated the two germline ends. Germline V CDR1 and CDR2: LGHNA, YSLEER. The CDR3 runs 12 residues. The chain's CDR3 is CASSQGNYGYTF. CDR3 DNA: TGCGCCAGCAGCCAGGGGAACTATGGCTACACCTTC.

The chain employs TRBV12-3 or TRBV12-4 and TRBJ1-2; D perhaps matches TRBD1 (6 bases). Trimming took off 3 bases at V and 7 bases at J, with 12 bases between the two ends. This CDR3 is 13 amino acids long. CDR3 sequence: CASSFLGAGGYTF. Written as DNA, the CDR3 is TGTGCCAGCAGTTTCCTGGGGGCCGGTGGCTACACCTTC.